This TCR beta chain derives from a study of spatial heterogeneity in lung cancer. Whole-study context: Beta-chain sequences consistently outnumbered alpha-chain sequences in detection.

The V gene's germline CDR1 is WNHNN and CDR2 SYGVQD (reference sequence). V lost 4 bases to trimming and J lost 0 bases, with 11 bases between them. The length of the CDR3 is 15 residues. Unique molecular identifiers, one per molecule, were present on every TCR cDNA molecule. In TCRdb, the 5' RACE reads were re-called with MiXCR into one record per CDR3 protein. The sample lists some 25,000 distinct CDR3 sequences, approximately 4.7% seen once, with about 5.5% in the top ten. Time point reported: sample taken at primary tumor resection. This clonotype occurred many times. Sequencing was performed on PBMCs, taken at surgery. The chain joins TRBV10-1 to TRBJ2-3, with D possibly being TRBD2 (6 bases). This clonotype was sampled from a male donor with early-stage non-small cell lung cancer. The CDR3 DNA sequence: TGCGCCAGCAGTGGGGACTTCCCTAGCACAGATACGCAGTATTTT. It codes for CASSGDFPSTDTQYF.